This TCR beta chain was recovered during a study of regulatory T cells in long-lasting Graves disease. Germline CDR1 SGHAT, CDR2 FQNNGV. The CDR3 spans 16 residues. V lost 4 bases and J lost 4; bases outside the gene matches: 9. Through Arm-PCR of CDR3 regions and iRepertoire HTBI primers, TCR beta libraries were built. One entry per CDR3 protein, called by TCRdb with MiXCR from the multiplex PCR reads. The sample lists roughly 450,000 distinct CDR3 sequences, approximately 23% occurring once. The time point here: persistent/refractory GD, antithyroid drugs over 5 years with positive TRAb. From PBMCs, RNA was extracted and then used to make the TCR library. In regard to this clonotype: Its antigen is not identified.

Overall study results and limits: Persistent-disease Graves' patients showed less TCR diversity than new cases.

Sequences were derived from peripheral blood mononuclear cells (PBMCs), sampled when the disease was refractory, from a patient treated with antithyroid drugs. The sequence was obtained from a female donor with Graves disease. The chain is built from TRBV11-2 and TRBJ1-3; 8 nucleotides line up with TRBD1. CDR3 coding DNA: TGTGCCAGCAGCTCGCGCCCCCGGACAGGGGGAAACACCATATATTTT. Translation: CASSSRPRTGGNTIYF.